A single sample is the source of the 30 T cell receptor beta chains below, sequenced in a study of blood T cell repertoires in COVID-19. The table came from immunoSEQ multiplex PCR; TCRdb's copy has only in-frame clones and leaves some out. The table includes 30,000 to 40,000 clones, approximately 81% detected once. The material sequenced was peripheral blood. All receptors come from a man between 60 and 75 years old with COVID-19, enrolled during active disease.

This clone was counted a single time. The CDR3 protein is CATSDTLNGRGTDTQYF. CDR3 DNA sequence: TGTGCCACCAGTGACACCCTAAATGGGCGGGGCACAGATACGCAGTATTTT. The chain employs TRBV24-1 and TRBJ2-3; D is perhaps TRBD2 (5 bases). Germline CDR1 KGHDR, CDR2 SFDVKD. This CDR3 has 17 amino acids. Trimming shortened V by 4 bases and J by 1 base, and 17 bases separated the two germline ends.

This clone occurred once. This rearrangement joins TRBV14 to TRBJ1-4, with 8 bases identical to TRBD1. The junction had 8 bases not matched to a gene; V was cut back by 4 bases and J by 7 bases. The germline gives CDR1 SGHDN, CDR2 FVKESK. The CDR3 is 15 amino acids. CDR3 in DNA: TGTGCCAGCAGCCGGAGGACAGGGAGCGGTGAAAAACTGTTTTTT. Amino acids: CASSRRTGSGEKLFF.

This chain uses TRBV11-1 with TRBJ1-1; maybe TRBD1 (6 bases). V gave up 3 bases and J gave up 6 bases, with 11 bases separating them. The CDR3 totals 13 residues. Per germline, CDR1 SGHAT and CDR2 FQDESV (reference sequence). CDR3 sequence reads: CASSLRTVSEAFF. The CDR3 nucleotides are TGTGCCAGCAGCTTGCGGACAGTCTCTGAAGCTTTCTTT.

For the CDR3, the DNA is TGTGCCATCAGTGAGTCAACAAATAACTATGGCTACACCTTC. Protein product: CAISESTNNYGYTF. V and J are TRBV10-3 and TRBJ1-2; D not certain. Germline V gene data show CDR1 as ENHRY and CDR2 as SYGVKD. Trimming cost V 0 bases and J 1 base, with 6 bases left between them. The CDR3 loop spans 14 amino acids.

V and J are TRBV18 and TRBJ1-5; possible D gene TRBD1, 6 bases. The CDR3 sequence is 14 residues long. Trimming pared 6 bases from V and 4 bases from J, leaving 13 bases between. CDR1 and CDR2 (germline): KGHSH, LQKENI. The CDR3 DNA is TGTGCCAGCTCCCAGACAGGAACTAATCAGCCCCAGCATTTT. This sequence encodes CASSQTGTNQPQHF.

The chain combines TRBV5-6 with TRBJ2-5; tentative D call: TRBD2 (5 bases). V was pared by 4 bases and J by 2 bases, with 12 bases between. In germline, CDR1 is SGHDT, CDR2 YYEEEE. The CDR3 is 14 amino acids. CDR3 amino acids: CASSGTGMQETQYF. Here the CDR3 DNA reads TGTGCCAGCAGCGGAACCGGGATGCAAGAGACCCAGTACTTC.

The chain recombines TRBV3-1 (or the pseudogene TRBV3-2) with TRBJ2-2; 14 bases fit TRBD2. In germline, CDR1 is LGHDT, CDR2 YNNKEL (reference sequence). Trimming at V came to 1 base and at J to 4 bases, leaving 5 bases not matched to a gene. The CDR3 is 18 amino acids. DNA for the CDR3: TGTGCCAGCAGCCAAGGACCCGGGACTAGCGGGGGCACCGGGGAGCTGTTTTTT. This translates into CASSQGPGTSGGTGELFF.

The genes are TRBV7-8 and TRBJ1-3; unclear D gene. V lost 6 bases and J 2 bases, leaving 11 bases between the germline ends. Germline CDR1 is SGHVS and CDR2 is FQNEAQ. The CDR3 sequence is 14 residues long. CDR3 sequence: CASSAGWAGNTIYF. The CDR3 coding sequence is TGTGCCAGCAGTGCGGGGTGGGCTGGAAACACCATATATTTT.

The chain has TRBV30 and TRBJ2-7; D uncertain. Germline CDR1 is GTSNPN and CDR2 is SVGIG (reference sequence). Trimming stripped 8 bases from V and 5 bases from J, with 16 bases between. The CDR3 runs to 12 residues. For the CDR3, the DNA is TGTGCCCTACCCTTGGCAGGCGACGAGCAGTACTTC. It is translated as CALPLAGDEQYF.

The chain joins TRBV5-1 to TRBJ2-7; D might be TRBD2 (6 bases). The CDR3 is 15 residues long. CDR1 and CDR2 from the germline V gene are SGHRS and YFSETQ. V was pared by 3 bases and J by 2 bases, with 15 bases between. The CDR3 DNA reads TGCGCCAGCAGCTCCCTTCTGGGCGGGACCTACGAGCAGTACTTC. Its translation is CASSSLLGGTYEQYF.

The chain links TRBV7-9 to TRBJ1-2, with 11 bases identical to TRBD1. The V gene's germline CDR1 is SEHNR and CDR2 FQNEAQ (reference sequence). J was trimmed by 4 bases and V by 5 bases; bases with no gene match: 15. The CDR3 spans 18 residues. CDR3 sequence (DNA): TGTGCCAGCAGCGCGGGGTGGAGGACAGGGGGCGCGAGCTATGGCTACACCTTC. Its protein product is CASSAGWRTGGASYGYTF. Variable domain in full (rest from reference TRBV7-9 and TRBJ1-2): DTGVSQNPRHKITKRGQNVTFRCDPISEHNRLYWYRQTLGQGPEFLTYFQNEAQLEKSRLLSDRFSAERPKGSFSTLEIQRTEQGDSAMYLCASSAGWRTGGASYGYTFGSGTRLTVV.

This clone was counted between two and nine times. The V call is TRBV5-1, the J call TRBJ2-1; TRBD1 matches at 9 bases. V was pared by 4 bases and J by 8 bases, with 7 bases of the junction left unmatched. The V gene's germline CDR1 is SGHRS and CDR2 YFSETQ. The CDR3 loop spans 14 amino acids. CDR3 nucleotides: TGCGCCAGCAGCGTAACCGGGACAGGGCATGAGCAGTTCTTC. As protein: CASSVTGTGHEQFF.

This clone was counted once. The rearrangement joins TRBV18 to TRBJ2-7; 7 bases are shared with TRBD1. This CDR3 has 14 amino acids. Germline V gene sequence: CDR1 KGHSH, CDR2 LQKENI. V was clipped by 2 bases and J by 4 bases; unmatched bases: 5. In nucleotides, the CDR3 is TGTGCCAGCTCACCAGACTTACAGGGGTACGAGCAGTACTTC. Translated, it gives CASSPDLQGYEQYF.

The chain links TRBV3-1 (or the pseudogene TRBV3-2) to TRBJ2-2; 7 bases line up with TRBD2. The trim removed 4 bases at V and 0 bases at J, leaving 8 bases unmatched. The CDR3 sequence is 17 residues long. The V gene's germline CDR1 is LGHDT and CDR2 YNNKEL (reference sequence). The CDR3 loop reads CASSRREGPTNTGELFF. CDR3 DNA sequence: TGTGCCAGCAGCCGAAGGGAGGGCCCGACGAACACCGGGGAGCTGTTTTTT.

The chain has TRBV2 and TRBJ1-1; 8 bases line up with TRBD1. V lost 6 bases, J lost 1 base, and 7 bases stayed unmatched. CDR1 is SNHLY, CDR2 FYNNEI, per germline. This CDR3 is built from 15 residues. The CDR3 DNA follows: TGTGCCAGCAGCGCCAGAGACAGGGGGAACACTGAAGCTTTCTTT. Translation: CASSARDRGNTEAFF.

The chain combines TRBV12-5 with TRBJ2-3; D might be TRBD2 (6 bases). Germline CDR1 LGHNT, CDR2 FRNRAP. Deletions cut 1 base from V and 3 bases from J, with 14 bases between. CDR3 length equals 16 residues. The CDR3 DNA reads TGTGCTAGTGGTTTGGGAACTAGCCCAGGGACAGATACGCAGTATTTT. It yields the protein CASGLGTSPGTDTQYF.

CDR3 DNA sequence: TGTGCCAGCAGCTTGATTTTCGGGGAGAACACTGAAGCTTTCTTT. Translation gives CASSLIFGENTEAFF. The J gene is TRBJ1-1, the V gene TRBV5-6; D gene uncertain. Between the trimmed V and J ends, which lost 1 base and 1 base, there was a span of 11 bases. The CDR3 is 15 amino acids. The germline V gene has CDR1 SGHDT and CDR2 YYEEEE.

The chain employs TRBV5-4 and TRBJ2-3; D not resolved. Germline assignment: CDR1 SGHNT and CDR2 YYREEE (reference sequence). The CDR3 totals 14 residues. Trimming removed 0 bases from V and 3 bases from J, with 8 bases in between. The CDR3 DNA is TGTGCCAGCAGCTTGGGCCAGGTGACAGATACGCAGTATTTT. Protein product: CASSLGQVTDTQYF.

CDR3 sequence (DNA): TGTGCCTGGAGTCAAGGAGGGAACACTAATGAAAAACTGTTTTTT. This codes for CAWSQGGNTNEKLFF. This rearrangement joins TRBV30 to TRBJ1-4, with no clear D. V was pared by 2 bases and J by 2 bases, with 12 bases between. The CDR3 contains 15 residues. CDR1 GTSNPN and CDR2 SVGIG come from the germline V gene (reference sequence).

V is TRBV6-5 and J is TRBJ1-5; 9 nucleotides agree with TRBD1. From germline, CDR1 is MNHEY and CDR2 SVGAGI. This CDR3 contains 15 residues. V shed 6 bases, J shed 6 bases, and the junction held 9 bases outside the gene matches. The CDR3 sequence: CASRGDRVASQPQHF. CDR3 nucleotides: TGTGCCAGCAGAGGGGACAGGGTGGCTTCTCAGCCCCAGCATTTT.

A single count supports this clone. The chain couples TRBV19 to TRBJ2-6; 7 bases match TRBD1. Unmatched junction bases numbered 4, after V lost 2 bases and J lost 0 bases. Germline V gene data show CDR1 as LNHDA and CDR2 as SQIVND (reference sequence). CDR3 length: 17 amino acids. This CDR3 is CASSISQGPSGANVLTF. The CDR3 nucleotides are TGTGCCAGTAGTATATCACAGGGGCCCTCTGGGGCCAACGTCCTGACTTTC.

The V call is TRBV6-2 or TRBV6-3, the J call TRBJ1-4; no firm D call. The CDR3 consists of 13 residues. The germline V gene encodes CDR1 MNHEY and CDR2 SVGEGT. Trimming cost V 5 bases and J 5 bases, with 9 bases left between them. The CDR3 nucleotides read TGTGCCAGCAGTAGAGCCTCAAATGAAAAACTGTTTTTT. Residues: CASSRASNEKLFF.

This sequence joins TRBV15 and TRBJ2-7, with 9 nucleotides matching TRBD1. Per the germline V gene, CDR1 is LNHNV and CDR2 is YYDKDF (reference sequence). J was trimmed by 4 bases and V by 3 bases; bases with no gene match: 7. The CDR3 covers 15 residues. The CDR3 nucleotides read TGTGCCACCAGCAGGCCACCGGGACAGGGTTACGAGCAGTACTTC. It specifies CATSRPPGQGYEQYF.

This chain connects TRBV25-1 to TRBJ1-5; no clear D. Per germline, CDR1 MGHDK and CDR2 SYGVNS. V shed 2 bases and J shed 6 bases, with 5 bases lying between them. CDR3 size: 12 residues. CDR3 residues: CASSEGPQPQHF. The CDR3 DNA reads as TGTGCCAGCAGTGAAGGCCCTCAGCCCCAGCATTTT.

This clone was picked up one time. This sequence joins TRBV19 and TRBJ1-2; D unclear. V lost 0 bases and J lost 3, with 11 bases in between. The CDR3 is 15 residues long. Germline CDR1 LNHDA, CDR2 SQIVND (reference sequence). DNA of the CDR3: TGTGCCAGTAGTATAGACGGGCGGGTTGACTATGGCTACACCTTC. It is translated as CASSIDGRVDYGYTF.

The chain uses TRBV3-1 (or the pseudogene TRBV3-2) and TRBJ1-2, with 7 bases fitting TRBD1. Germline CDR1 and CDR2: LGHDT and YNNKEL (reference sequence). The CDR3 length is 13 residues. V lost 7 bases, J lost 6 bases, and 8 bases stayed unmatched. The CDR3 loop is CASKQVGGNGYTF. The DNA for the CDR3 is TGTGCCAGCAAACAAGTAGGGGGCAATGGCTACACCTTC.

This clone was recorded once. V and J are TRBV24-1 and TRBJ2-2; 9 bases map to TRBD1. CDR1 is KGHDR and CDR2 is SFDVKD in the germline V gene. CDR3 size: 16 residues. The J segment lost 5 bases and the V segment lost 4 bases, leaving 7 bases of the junction unmatched. CDR3 residues: CATSDSGQGRTGELFF. The CDR3 DNA is TGTGCCACCAGTGACTCGGGACAGGGAAGGACCGGGGAGCTGTTTTTT.

The rearrangement uses TRBV4-1 and TRBJ2-3; 7 bases line up with TRBD2. The CDR3 has 18 residues. Germline CDR1 and CDR2: MGHRA and YSYEKL. After removal of 0 bases from V and 4 bases from J, the junction contained 13 bases not matched to a gene. The CDR3 protein is CASSQDFRAGVSPDTQYF. In nucleotides, the CDR3 is TGCGCCAGCAGCCAAGATTTCAGGGCGGGAGTATCGCCAGATACGCAGTATTTT.

The V gene is TRBV12-2, the J gene TRBJ1-2; the table calls TRBD1, which could not be checked here. TRBV12-2 represents a pseudogene. The CDR3 has 14 amino acids. In DNA form, the CDR3 reads TGTGCAAGTCGCTTAGTACAGGCGAACTATGGCTACACCTTC. This translates into CASRLVQANYGYTF.

The CDR3 is CASSLGQGGYNEQFF. CDR3 nucleotide sequence: TGTGCCAGCAGCTTAGGACAGGGGGGCTACAATGAGCAGTTCTTC. The rearrangement joins TRBV7-9 to TRBJ2-1, with 9 bases fitting TRBD1. The J segment lost 3 bases and the V segment lost 1 base, leaving 1 base of the junction unmatched. Per the germline V gene, CDR1 is SEHNR and CDR2 is FQNEAQ (reference sequence). The CDR3 is made up of 15 amino acids.